A single sample is the source of the 28 T cell receptor beta chains below, sequenced in a study of Graves' ophthalmopathy and Graves' hyperthyroidism. For repertoire sequencing, the TCR beta CDR3 regions were amplified from RNA transcripts. The first-round RT-PCR employed HTBI primers together with the Qiagen OneStep RT-PCR kit. A multiplex PCR was then performed as the second round. TCRdb processed the multiplex PCR reads anew with MiXCR; each CDR3 protein has one entry. The table lists 900,000 to 1,200,000 distinct CDR3 sequences, roughly two fifths of them singletons. The sample consisted of peripheral blood or thyroid tissue (not recorded which). The receptors were gathered from an adult man with Graves' hyperthyroidism.

The sample holds many counts of this clonotype. The chain carries TRBV11-2 and TRBJ1-1; TRBD1 matches at 10 bases. The CDR3 is 17 amino acids. Per the germline V gene, CDR1 is SGHAT and CDR2 is FQNNGV. The J segment lost 3 bases and the V segment lost 2 bases, leaving 9 bases of the junction unmatched. The CDR3 bases are TGTGCCAGCAGCTTACTACCGGGACAGGGGCCGGACACTGAAGCTTTCTTT. Translated: CASSLLPGQGPDTEAFF.

This chain connects TRBV3-1 to TRBJ2-5; TRBD2 is a possible D gene (5 bases). This CDR3 has 13 amino acids. The V end was cut by 7 bases, the J end by 2 bases, with 11 bases between. Per the germline V gene, CDR1 is LGHDT and CDR2 is YNNKEL (reference sequence). Written as DNA, the CDR3 is TGTGCCAGCAACCTCGGGGATCAAGAGACCCAGTACTTC. This gives the protein CASNLGDQETQYF.

The CDR3 spells CATNQGASDEQYF. Written as DNA, the CDR3 is TGTGCCACCAACCAGGGGGCTAGCGACGAGCAGTACTTC. The V call is TRBV25-1, the J call TRBJ2-7, with 8 bases matching TRBD1. After removal of 10 bases from V and 5 bases from J, the junction contained 10 bases not matched to a gene. This CDR3 contains 13 residues. Germline V gene data show CDR1 as MGHDK and CDR2 as SYGVNS.

This chain uses TRBV11-2 with TRBJ2-7; 8 nucleotides line up with TRBD2. V shed 0 bases and J 2 bases; nucleotides not matched to a gene: 9. Germline V gene data show CDR1 as SGHAT and CDR2 as FQNNGV. This CDR3 spans 17 amino acids. CDR3 residues: CASSLEWVAGLAYEQYF. CDR3 in DNA: TGTGCCAGCAGCTTAGAATGGGTAGCGGGACTCGCCTACGAGCAGTACTTC.

The chain's CDR3 is CASSLQVAEQETQYF. In nucleotides, the CDR3 is TGTGCCAGCAGCTTGCAGGTAGCGGAACAAGAGACCCAGTACTTC. The chain uses TRBV7-6 and TRBJ2-5; TRBD2 is a possible D gene (6 bases). Trimming took off 3 bases at V and 2 bases at J, with 13 bases between the two ends. Germline CDR1 reads SGHVS; CDR2 reads FNYEAQ. CDR3 length: 15 residues.

This clonotype was counted between two and nine times. The genes are TRBV7-2 and TRBJ2-5, with TRBD1 matching over 7 bases. The CDR3 loop spans 16 amino acids. V was pared by 3 bases and J by 5 bases, with 12 bases of the junction left unmatched. Germline CDR1 is SGHTA and CDR2 is FQGNSA. The CDR3 loop reads CASSFLGGPSMETQYF. DNA for the CDR3: TGTGCCAGCAGCTTCCTAGGGGGCCCATCGATGGAGACCCAGTACTTC.

This clonotype was found a few times. The chain carries TRBV20-1 and TRBJ2-7, with D perhaps matching TRBD1 or TRBD2 (5 bases each). V was shortened by 3 bases and J by 7 bases, with 28 bases between the two germline ends. CDR1 is DFQATT, CDR2 SNEGSKA, per germline (reference sequence). The CDR3 is 17 residues long. The CDR3 nucleotides are TGCAGTGCTAGTTGGGGACCGACAAAGGGATCGAAGGGGGAGCAGTACTTC. Translation: CSASWGPTKGSKGEQYF.

This clonotype was counted ten times or more. The rearrangement joins TRBV7-8 to TRBJ2-5; perhaps TRBD2 as D (5 bases). From germline, CDR1 is SGHVS and CDR2 FQNEAQ. This CDR3 comprises 14 residues. V was pared by 7 bases and J by 5 bases, with 17 bases between. The chain's CDR3 is CASTKGRFPETQYF. CDR3 bases: TGTGCCAGCACCAAAGGGAGATTCCCTGAGACCCAGTACTTC. Supplemented by reference TRBV7-8 and TRBJ2-5, the full variable domain reads GAGVSQSPRYKVAKRGQDVALRCDPISGHVSLFWYQQALGQGPEFLTYFQNEAQLDKSGLPSDRFFAERPEGSVSTLKIQRTQQEDSAVYLCASTKGRFPETQYFGPGTRLLVL.

In its sample, this clonotype was seen many times. This CDR3 is CATRRDRGFSGANVLTF. The DNA of the CDR3 is TGTGCCACGAGGAGGGACAGGGGGTTCTCTGGGGCCAACGTCCTGACTTTC. The chain employs TRBV10-3 and TRBJ2-6, with 11 bases identical to TRBD1. Germline CDR1 and CDR2: ENHRY and SYGVKD. V shed 10 bases and J 0 bases; nucleotides not matched to a gene: 8. CDR3 length equals 17 residues.

CDR3 sequence (DNA): TGTGCCTGGAGGGGGGGGAAGAATCAGCCCCAGCATTTT. This sequence encodes CAWRGGKNQPQHF. The chain recombines TRBV30 with TRBJ1-5; D perhaps matches TRBD1 (5 bases). With 3 bases removed from V and 4 bases from J, the gap between germline ends came to 10 bases. CDR1 and CDR2 (germline): GTSNPN, SVGIG (reference sequence). There are 13 residues in the CDR3.

This clonotype was detected ten times or more. The chain employs TRBV4-1 and TRBJ1-2; 8 nucleotides line up with TRBD1. With 1 base clipped from V and 7 bases from J, the junction kept 5 bases outside the gene matches. CDR1 is MGHRA, CDR2 YSYEKL, per germline. The CDR3 contains 14 residues. CDR3 loop: CASSQVNRGSGYTF. The CDR3 nucleotides are TGCGCCAGCAGCCAAGTTAACAGGGGGTCTGGCTACACCTTC.

This clonotype has just a few counts. J is TRBJ2-2 and V is TRBV7-2; the D call may be TRBD1 or TRBD2 (5 bases each). V was trimmed by 5 bases and J by 1 base, leaving 14 bases between them. This CDR3 contains 16 residues. Germline V gives CDR1 SGHTA, CDR2 FQGNSA. The CDR3: CASSRGAWENTGELFF. In DNA form, the CDR3 reads TGTGCCAGCAGCCGAGGGGCTTGGGAGAACACCGGGGAGCTGTTTTTT.

This clonotype was counted at least ten times. The rearrangement links TRBV29-1 to TRBJ1-2, with TRBD1 matching 9 bases. CDR3 length equals 13 residues. V lost 4 bases to trimming and J lost 2 bases; unmatched junction nucleotides: 2. Germline V CDR1 and CDR2: SQVTM, ANQGSEA. Here the CDR3 DNA reads TGCAGCGTTGCAACAGGGGGCAACTATGGCTACACCTTC. Translation gives CSVATGGNYGYTF.

This clonotype was counted a few times. The V gene is TRBV12-3 or TRBV12-4, the J gene TRBJ2-5, with a weak D call TRBD1 (5 bases). Trimming left V 4 bases short and J 8 bases short, with 17 bases between. This CDR3 region has 14 residues. The CDR3: CASSSSGPLVTQYF. Here the CDR3 DNA reads TGTGCCAGCAGTTCCTCAGGGCCCCTAGTTACCCAGTACTTC.

The CDR3 bases are TGTGCCAGCAGTCCTTTACTGCTGGGGGGTTCGGAGACCCAGTACTTC. It is translated as CASSPLLLGGSETQYF. This chain links TRBV7-2 with TRBJ2-5; TRBD2 might be the D (6 bases). This CDR3 spans 16 amino acids. V was shortened by 6 bases and J by 5 bases, with 22 bases between the two germline ends. Germline V lookup: CDR1 SGHTA, CDR2 FQGNSA.

This clonotype was seen ten or more times. The chain links TRBV10-3 to TRBJ1-4; TRBD1 might be the D (6 bases). CDR3 length: 15 amino acids. Germline V gene data show CDR1 as ENHRY and CDR2 as SYGVKD. The ends were cut back, 2 bases at V and 7 bases at J, with 14 bases in the middle. CDR3 coding DNA: TGTGCCATCAGTGAGCGGGGCAGGGGACCTGAAAAACTGTTTTTT. This codes for CAISERGRGPEKLFF.

This clonotype turned up a few times. This chain uses TRBV7-2 with TRBJ2-7; TRBD2 matches at 8 bases. V was pared by 5 bases and J by 4 bases, with 13 bases of the junction left unmatched. CDR1 is SGHTA and CDR2 is FQGNSA in the germline V gene. The CDR3 consists of 16 residues. The CDR3 DNA follows: TGTGCCAGCAGCCTACTGTTTAGCGGGAAATTATACGAGCAGTACTTC. This encodes CASSLLFSGKLYEQYF.

This clonotype came up many times. This chain connects TRBV5-1 to TRBJ1-5; D gene uncertain. The V gene's germline CDR1 is SGHRS and CDR2 YFSETQ. The CDR3 runs 15 residues. V was shortened by 0 bases and J by 0 bases, with 7 bases between the two germline ends. The CDR3, as DNA: TGCGCCAGCAGCTTGGGGGTGAATAGCAATCAGCCCCAGCATTTT. This sequence encodes CASSLGVNSNQPQHF.

In this sample, this clonotype turned up many times. V usage is TRBV7-2 and J usage is TRBJ2-5, with 9 nucleotides matching TRBD2. CDR1 and CDR2 from the germline V gene are SGHTA and FQGNSA. The V segment lost 5 bases and the J segment 5 bases; nucleotides outside the gene matches: 9. There are 15 residues in the CDR3. CDR3 bases: TGTGCCAGCAGCACCCGCGGGGGGGGAATGGAGACCCAGTACTTC. This sequence encodes CASSTRGGGMETQYF.

The V call is TRBV7-9, the J call TRBJ2-7; TRBD2 agrees at 10 bases. J lost 3 bases, V lost 5 bases, and 10 bases had no gene match. The CDR3 extends over 16 amino acids. The germline V gene has CDR1 SEHNR and CDR2 FQNEAQ (reference sequence). Here the CDR3 DNA reads TGTGCCAGCAGCCCTAGCGGGGGAGCGTTTCTCTACGAGCAGTACTTC. Translation: CASSPSGGAFLYEQYF.

The chain couples TRBV19 to TRBJ1-5, with D hard to call. The CDR3 sequence is 14 residues long. The V end lost 3 bases, the J end lost 3 bases, and 9 bases lay between the germline ends. Germline loops: CDR1 LNHDA, CDR2 SQIVND (reference sequence). The CDR3 here is CASSIGQANQPQHF. CDR3 DNA sequence: TGTGCCAGTAGTATTGGTCAGGCCAATCAGCCCCAGCATTTT.

This clonotype has just a few counts. The J gene is TRBJ2-5, the V gene TRBV7-7; 10 bases match TRBD1. The germline CDR1 and CDR2 sequences are SSHAT and FNYEAQ (reference sequence). Trimming took 6 bases from V and 1 from J; bases not matched to a gene: 8. The CDR3 has 16 residues. CDR3 coding DNA: TGTGCCAGCAGATCCCCCCGGACAGGGGGCCAAGAGACCCAGTACTTC. Amino acids: CASRSPRTGGQETQYF.

This rearrangement joins TRBV12-3 or TRBV12-4 to TRBJ1-2; D gene unclear. The CDR3 has 16 amino acids. The V end lost 0 bases, the J end lost 0 bases, and 11 bases lay between the germline ends. CDR3 sequence (DNA): TGTGCCAGCAGTTTAGCGCGCCTTCGGTCTAACTATGGCTACACCTTC. Protein: CASSLARLRSNYGYTF.

This CDR3 is CASDPSIRRNTEAFF. The CDR3 bases are TGTGCCAGCGATCCTTCTATCAGGAGGAACACTGAAGCTTTCTTT. The rearrangement links TRBV7-9 to TRBJ1-1; D is uncertain. Germline V lookup: CDR1 SEHNR, CDR2 FQNEAQ (reference sequence). Trimming shortened V by 8 bases and J by 1 base, and 17 bases separated the two germline ends. This CDR3 contains 15 residues.

The genes are TRBV7-9 and TRBJ2-3, with TRBD2 identical over 11 bases. The CDR3 runs 17 residues. Germline trimming cut 5 bases from V and 5 bases from J; bases unmatched to any gene: 12. The germline CDR1 and CDR2 sequences are SEHNR and FQNEAQ (reference sequence). Here the CDR3 DNA reads TGTGCCAGCAGCAGGGGAGCTAGCGGGGGGCCCGGAGATACGCAGTATTTT. Translated: CASSRGASGGPGDTQYF. Complete variable domain (other parts from reference TRBV7-9 and TRBJ2-3): DTGVSQNPRHKITKRGQNVTFRCDPISEHNRLYWYRQTLGQGPEFLTYFQNEAQLEKSRLLSDRFSAERPKGSFSTLEIQRTEQGDSAMYLCASSRGASGGPGDTQYFGPGTRLTVL.

V is TRBV13 and J is TRBJ1-2, with D hard to call. This CDR3 has 15 residues. With 2 bases removed from V and 1 base from J, the gap between germline ends came to 11 bases. CDR1 and CDR2 from the germline V gene are PRHDT and FYEKMQ (reference sequence). The CDR3 spells CASSLSDGNNYGYTF. The CDR3 DNA reads TGTGCCAGCAGCTTATCGGACGGCAATAACTATGGCTACACCTTC.

The chain recombines TRBV6-1 with TRBJ2-2; D not certain. Germline V gene lookup returns CDR1 MNHNS and CDR2 SASEGT. V was shortened by 1 base and J by 6 bases, with 6 bases between the two germline ends. The CDR3 is 13 amino acids. CDR3 coding DNA: TGTGCCAGCAGTGAAGGGGAACCCGGGGAGCTGTTTTTT. This sequence encodes CASSEGEPGELFF.

This clonotype was recorded many times. The V and J genes are TRBV7-9 and TRBJ1-6; D gene ambiguous. Germline lookup yields CDR1 SEHNR and CDR2 FQNEAQ (reference sequence). The CDR3 contains 16 residues. The V end was cut by 1 base, the J end by 8 bases, with 15 bases between. For the CDR3, the DNA is TGTGCCAGCAGCTTAGTTGCGACCGCTCGTGATTCACCCCTCCACTTT. Translating it yields CASSLVATARDSPLHF.